This TCR beta chain was observed in a study of blood T cell repertoires in COVID-19. Study-level information: Sources were T cells, B-cell-depleted T cells, or PBMCs; the material itself was cDNA or gDNA.

Methods used by the authors: Scientists estimated how many nucleated cells there were by amplifying reference gene primers. Using immunoSEQ multiplex PCR, the repertoire was profiled, and TCRdb retains in-frame clones only, with some absent. V and J calls and clone size are those listed in that table; D and trimming were worked out from the DNA. The sample holds 150,000 to 160,000 clones, about 80% seen once. V was pared by 8 bases and J by 0 bases, with 10 bases between. This CDR3 is built from 13 residues. From germline, CDR1 is LNHDA and CDR2 SQIVND (reference sequence). The sample consisted of peripheral blood. The sequence came from a man aged 60 to 75 with acute or convalescent COVID-19. The chain is built from TRBV19 and TRBJ1-1; no definite D call. Here the CDR3 DNA reads TGTGCCAGTCTGCCACACCTGAACACTGAAGCTTTCTTT. It translates to CASLPHLNTEAFF.